Listed below are T cell receptor beta chains from one sample, sequenced in a study of tumor-infiltrating lymphocytes in primary liver carcinoma. TCRdb re-called the multiplex PCR reads through MiXCR, storing one row per CDR3 protein. The sample has fewer than 400,000 distinct CDR3 sequences, around three fifths seen once. The sample was peripheral blood. The receptors come from a woman aged 25 to 39 with primary liver carcinoma and hepatitis B virus infection. Both conserved end residues are trimmed from each CDR3.

len: 14
v_gene: TRBV6-5
j_gene: TRBJ2-7
CDR3aa: ASNYSIQGATYEQY

len: 13
v_gene: TRBV6-1
j_gene: TRBJ1-2
CDR3aa: ASSDRPYGGRGYT

len: 16
v_gene: TRBV11-2
j_gene: TRBJ2-4
CDR3aa: ASTHPPLRGGYKNIQY

len: 12
v_gene: TRBV28
j_gene: TRBJ2-7
CDR3aa: ASKGAVPTYEQY

len: 17
v_gene: TRBV11-2
j_gene: TRBJ2-1
CDR3aa: ASSFLMIATSGRASEQF

len: 15
v_gene: TRBV29-1
j_gene: TRBJ2-2
CDR3aa: SVGPPTSGANTGELF

len: 12
v_gene: TRBV10-2
j_gene: TRBJ2-5
CDR3aa: ATMSGWYQETQY

len: 17
v_gene: TRBV11-3
j_gene: TRBJ2-3
CDR3aa: TSSLGFGAGVGGTDTQY

len: 16
v_gene: TRBV13
j_gene: TRBJ1-3
CDR3aa: ASSLGRQQMMSGNTIY

len: 11
v_gene: TRBV4-1
j_gene: TRBJ1-2
CDR3aa: ASRNGVNYGYT

len: 9
v_gene: TRBV6-5
j_gene: TRBJ1-1
CDR3aa: ASSYGTEAF

len: 11
v_gene: TRBV2
j_gene: TRBJ1-5
CDR3aa: ASMGVSNQPQH

len: 14
v_gene: TRBV5-1
j_gene: TRBJ2-1
CDR3aa: ASNFMGSAPGNEQF

len: 13
v_gene: TRBV28
j_gene: TRBJ2-7
CDR3aa: ASSPRGTGDSKRD

len: 12
v_gene: TRBV29-1
j_gene: TRBJ2-5
CDR3aa: SVVRRGGVETQY

len: 14
v_gene: TRBV13
j_gene: TRBJ2-7
CDR3aa: ASSYRQGTGSYEQY

len: 13
v_gene: TRBV6-1
j_gene: TRBJ2-7
CDR3aa: ATYDGTMLSDEQY

len: 12
v_gene: TRBV11-2
j_gene: TRBJ2-5
CDR3aa: ASSLAGGMRTQY

len: 12
v_gene: TRBV6-1
j_gene: TRBJ2-7
CDR3aa: ASSQGLSEYEQY

len: 11
v_gene: TRBV4-2
j_gene: TRBJ1-3
CDR3aa: ASSRGAGNTIY

len: 12
v_gene: TRBV11-2
j_gene: TRBJ2-7
CDR3aa: ASSSAVTSYEQY

len: 13
v_gene: TRBV28
j_gene: TRBJ1-3
CDR3aa: ASSFGPLSGNTIY

len: 15
v_gene: TRBV28
j_gene: TRBJ1-5
CDR3aa: ASSSLWTGWDNQPQH

len: 9
v_gene: TRBV29-1
j_gene: TRBJ2-5
CDR3aa: SVDYLQTQY

len: 10
v_gene: TRBV6-5
j_gene: TRBJ2-7
CDR3aa: ATRTGANEQY

len: 12
v_gene: TRBV4-3
j_gene: TRBJ1-2
CDR3aa: ASGQGTGNYGYS

len: 15
v_gene: TRBV7-8
j_gene: TRBJ2-1
CDR3aa: ASSLLKGEQLYNEQF

len: 13
v_gene: TRBV6-2/TRBV6-3
j_gene: NA
CDR3aa: ARSSRDRGPYEQY

len: 11
v_gene: TRBV11-2
j_gene: TRBJ2-1
CDR3aa: ASSLSVAFEQF

len: 12
v_gene: TRBV4-2
j_gene: TRBJ1-2
CDR3aa: ASSEGAGLYGYT

len: 12
v_gene: TRBV12-3/TRBV12-4
j_gene: TRBJ2-1
CDR3aa: AISFASGKNEQF

len: 12
v_gene: TRBV5-6
j_gene: TRBJ2-6
CDR3aa: ATFRVTGANVLT

len: 14
v_gene: TRBV6-5
j_gene: TRBJ1-2
CDR3aa: ASGRGTAETDYGYT

len: 13
v_gene: TRBV12-3/TRBV12-4
j_gene: TRBJ1-5
CDR3aa: ASSSSTNRNQPQH

len: 9
v_gene: TRBV11-2
j_gene: TRBJ1-6
CDR3aa: TSSPYSPLH

len: 13
v_gene: TRBV12-3/TRBV12-4
j_gene: TRBJ2-7
CDR3aa: ASSPSGVVAYEQY

len: 13
v_gene: TRBV12-3/TRBV12-4
j_gene: TRBJ2-7
CDR3aa: ASSGPFRGTYEQY

len: 10
v_gene: TRBV12-3/TRBV12-4
j_gene: TRBJ2-4
CDR3aa: ASSFNRYYQY

len: 13
v_gene: TRBV6-2/TRBV6-3
j_gene: TRBJ1-2
CDR3aa: ASSYAGGAVGGYT

len: 15
v_gene: TRBV10-1
j_gene: TRBJ2-3
CDR3aa: TSSPTHSGSLTDTQY

len: 11
v_gene: TRBV4-2
j_gene: TRBJ2-1
CDR3aa: ASKADEGGEQF

len: 10
v_gene: TRBV20-1
j_gene: TRBJ1-1
CDR3aa: SARGMNTEAF

len: 17
v_gene: TRBV4-2
j_gene: TRBJ2-7
CDR3aa: ASSRMVGTSGRSSYEQY

len: 13
v_gene: TRBV5-1
j_gene: TRBJ2-5
CDR3aa: ASRVSNGYQETQY

len: 13
v_gene: TRBV11-2
j_gene: TRBJ2-1
CDR3aa: ASSLSSGSYNEQF

len: 12
v_gene: TRBV29-1
j_gene: TRBJ2-1
CDR3aa: SVGAGVRYNEQF